The next 13 T cell receptor beta chains were all read from a single sample in a study of cytomegalovirus exposure and HLA in healthy donors. In the PCR, 60 Vbeta and 13 Jbeta primers were used. Here immunoSEQ multiplex PCR was the method, and the copy in TCRdb shows in-frame clones only, minus some. The repertoire holds 230,000 or so clones, nearly 95% seen once, with 1.5% to 2% in the top ten. Material for sequencing was PBMCs. Every receptor here comes from a girl aged 2 to 10 in good health and CMV-seronegative.

V and J are TRBV6-1 and TRBJ1-5; the match to TRBD1 covers 8 bases. Germline loops: CDR1 MNHNS, CDR2 SASEGT. The CDR3 runs to 15 residues. V trimming: 1 base; J trimming: 8 bases; junction bases outside the gene matches: 7. CDR3 loop: CASSEGFTGGEPQHF. In DNA, the CDR3 is TGTGCCAGCAGTGAAGGCTTCACAGGGGGGGAGCCCCAGCATTTT.

The rearrangement links TRBV7-9 to TRBJ1-1; D is unresolved. This CDR3 spans 13 amino acids. Per germline, CDR1 SEHNR and CDR2 FQNEAQ (reference sequence). V lost 5 bases to trimming and J lost 1 base, with 8 bases between them. CDR3 nucleotides: TGTGCCAGCAGCCACCCGGGGAACACTGAAGCTTTCTTT. It is translated as CASSHPGNTEAFF.

The V call is TRBV5-1, the J call TRBJ2-1, with 12 bases that match TRBD2. After removal of 4 bases from V and 10 bases from J, the junction contained 9 bases not matched to a gene. Germline lookup yields CDR1 SGHRS and CDR2 YFSETQ. This CDR3 region has 15 residues. The CDR3 DNA is TGCGCCAGCAGCCCTCGGCTAGCGGGAGGGTTAGAGCAGTTCTTC. Translation: CASSPRLAGGLEQFF.

This rearrangement joins TRBV5-1 to TRBJ1-1, with a weak D call TRBD1 (5 bases). V was shortened by 0 bases and J by 5 bases, with 17 bases between the two germline ends. The CDR3 contains 16 residues. Germline CDR1 reads SGHRS; CDR2 reads YFSETQ. The CDR3 sequence is CASSLAKGRGLTEAFF. In nucleotides, the CDR3 is TGCGCCAGCAGCTTGGCCAAAGGGAGGGGTTTAACTGAAGCTTTCTTT.

The chain employs TRBV7-9 and TRBJ2-3, with D possibly being TRBD1 (6 bases). Trimming left V 6 bases short and J 4 bases short, with 20 bases between. The CDR3 sequence is 16 residues long. Germline V gene sequence: CDR1 SEHNR, CDR2 FQNEAQ (reference sequence). The CDR3 region is CASRSTTGIFADTQYF. The DNA for the CDR3 is TGTGCCAGCAGGTCTACAACAGGGATTTTCGCAGATACGCAGTATTTT.

The genes are TRBV14 and TRBJ1-1; maybe TRBD1 (6 bases). V was cut by 1 base and J by 2 bases, with 8 bases left in between. The CDR3 runs 14 residues. Germline CDR1 and CDR2: SGHDN and FVKESK. The DNA of the CDR3 is TGTGCCAGCAGCCAAGCTGGGGGCAACACTGAAGCTTTCTTT. This gives the protein CASSQAGGNTEAFF. Full variable domain (remainder filled in from reference TRBV14 and TRBJ1-1): EAGVTQFPSHSVIEKGQTVTLRCDPISGHDNLYWYRRVMGKEIKFLLHFVKESKQDESGMPNNRFLAERTGGTYSTLKVQPAELEDSGVYFCASSQAGGNTEAFFGQGTRLTVV.

The chain combines TRBV2 with TRBJ2-7; 13 bases match TRBD2. Germline-derived CDR1 and CDR2 are SNHLY and FYNNEI. The CDR3 has 16 amino acids. Germline trimming cut 6 bases from V and 3 bases from J; bases unmatched to any gene: 8. The CDR3 region has the DNA TGTGCCAGCAGCCCAGGACTAGCGGGGGCCTTCTACGAGCAGTACTTC. Encoded protein: CASSPGLAGAFYEQYF.

This chain links TRBV29-1 with TRBJ2-7; 11 bases are shared with TRBD1. This CDR3 region has 15 residues. V dropped 7 bases and J dropped 1; count of bases not matched to a gene: 9. Germline CDR1 and CDR2: SQVTM and ANQGSEA. CDR3 nucleotides: TGCAGCGCTCCGGACAGGGGGCCCTTTTCCTACGAGCAGTACTTC. Its translation: CSAPDRGPFSYEQYF.

V is TRBV9 and J is TRBJ2-7; TRBD2 agrees at 7 bases. Germline CDR1 is SGDLS and CDR2 is YYNGEE. The CDR3 length is 15 residues. After removal of 4 bases from V and 3 bases from J, the junction contained 10 bases not matched to a gene. CDR3 residues: CASSLWEGGNYEQYF. CDR3 sequence (DNA): TGTGCCAGCAGCCTTTGGGAGGGAGGGAACTACGAGCAGTACTTC. Full variable domain (outside the CDR3, taken from reference TRBV9 and TRBJ2-7): DSGVTQTPKHLITATGQRVTLRCSPRSGDLSVYWYQQSLDQGLQFLIQYYNGEERAKGNILERFSAQQFPDLHSELNLSSLELGDSALYFCASSLWEGGNYEQYFGPGTRLTVT.

V gene TRBV9 combines with J gene TRBJ2-1; D is ambiguous. The CDR3 spans 15 residues. The V gene's germline CDR1 is SGDLS and CDR2 YYNGEE. Trimming removed 0 bases at V and 5 bases at J, with 12 bases between. CDR3 sequence: CASSVVWQENNEQFF. DNA for the CDR3: TGTGCCAGCAGCGTAGTCTGGCAGGAAAACAATGAGCAGTTCTTC.

The chain employs TRBV6-5 and TRBJ2-7, with 14 bases aligning to TRBD2. The V segment lost 0 bases and the J segment 6 bases; nucleotides outside the gene matches: 4. The CDR3 runs to 16 residues. Looked up from germline, CDR1 is MNHEY and CDR2 is SVGAGI. DNA for the CDR3: TGTGCCAGCAGTTACTCTTCGGGGACTAGCGGGAGCGAGCAGTACTTC. This encodes CASSYSSGTSGSEQYF.

This clone was observed a handful of times. This chain links TRBV19 with TRBJ2-5, with TRBD2 identical over 12 bases. Unmatched junction bases numbered 1, after V lost 6 bases and J lost 5 bases. The CDR3 is made up of 13 amino acids. Germline lookup yields CDR1 LNHDA and CDR2 SQIVND (reference sequence). The CDR3 here is CASSLAGGETQYF. The CDR3 DNA follows: TGTGCCAGTAGCCTAGCGGGGGGGGAGACCCAGTACTTC.

The table lists this clone with a count of one. The chain employs TRBV11-2 and TRBJ2-7; 7 nucleotides line up with TRBD1. The junction had 4 bases not matched to a gene; V was cut back by 5 bases and J by 0 bases. This CDR3 spans 14 amino acids. The germline V gene has CDR1 SGHAT and CDR2 FQNNGV. The CDR3 DNA sequence: TGTGCCAGCAGCCGGACAGGAAGCTCCTACGAGCAGTACTTC. This translates into CASSRTGSSYEQYF.